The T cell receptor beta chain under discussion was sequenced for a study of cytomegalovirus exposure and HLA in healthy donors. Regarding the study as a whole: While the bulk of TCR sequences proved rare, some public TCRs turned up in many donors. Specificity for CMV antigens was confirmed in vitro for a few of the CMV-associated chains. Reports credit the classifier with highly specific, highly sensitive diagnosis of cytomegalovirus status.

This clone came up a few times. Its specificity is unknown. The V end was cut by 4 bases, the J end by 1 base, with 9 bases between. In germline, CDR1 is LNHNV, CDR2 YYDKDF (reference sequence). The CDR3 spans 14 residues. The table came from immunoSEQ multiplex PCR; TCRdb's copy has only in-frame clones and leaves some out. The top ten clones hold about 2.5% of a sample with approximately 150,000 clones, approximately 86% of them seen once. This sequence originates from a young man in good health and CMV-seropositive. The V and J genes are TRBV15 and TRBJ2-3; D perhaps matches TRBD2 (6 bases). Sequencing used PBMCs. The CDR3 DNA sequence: TGTGCCACCAGCATTAGCGGCGGCACAGATACGCAGTATTTT. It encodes CATSISGGTDTQYF.